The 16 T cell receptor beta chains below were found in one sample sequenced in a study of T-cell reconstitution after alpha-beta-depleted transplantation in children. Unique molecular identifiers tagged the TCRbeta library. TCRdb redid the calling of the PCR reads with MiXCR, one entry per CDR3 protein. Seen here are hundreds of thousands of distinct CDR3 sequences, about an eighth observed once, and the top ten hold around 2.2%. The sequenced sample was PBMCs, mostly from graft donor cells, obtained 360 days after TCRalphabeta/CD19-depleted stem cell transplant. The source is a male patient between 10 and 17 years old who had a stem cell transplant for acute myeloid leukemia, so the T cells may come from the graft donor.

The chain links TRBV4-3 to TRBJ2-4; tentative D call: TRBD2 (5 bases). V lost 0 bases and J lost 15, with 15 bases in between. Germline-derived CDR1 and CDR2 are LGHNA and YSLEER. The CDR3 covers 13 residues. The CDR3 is CASSQELGLVRYF. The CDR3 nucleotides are TGCGCCAGCAGCCAAGAACTAGGGCTAGTACGGTACTTC.

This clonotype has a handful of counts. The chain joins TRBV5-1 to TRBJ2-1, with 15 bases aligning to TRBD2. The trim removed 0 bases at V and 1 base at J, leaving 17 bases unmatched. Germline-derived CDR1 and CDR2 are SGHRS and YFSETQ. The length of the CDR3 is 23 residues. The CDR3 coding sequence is TGCGCCAGCAGCTTGGGTGAGGGACTAGCGGGAGGTCCCCGATCTCCATCCTACAATGAGCAGTTCTTC. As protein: CASSLGEGLAGGPRSPSYNEQFF.

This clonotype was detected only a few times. CDR3 in amino acids: CASSQDQGRLPSYNEQFF. DNA for the CDR3: TGCGCCAGCAGCCAAGATCAAGGGAGATTACCATCCTACAATGAGCAGTTCTTC. The gene calls are TRBV4-3 and TRBJ2-1; possible D gene TRBD2, 5 bases. The CDR3 is 18 amino acids. Deletions cut 0 bases from V and 1 base from J, with 16 bases between. Per the germline V gene, CDR1 is LGHNA and CDR2 is YSLEER.

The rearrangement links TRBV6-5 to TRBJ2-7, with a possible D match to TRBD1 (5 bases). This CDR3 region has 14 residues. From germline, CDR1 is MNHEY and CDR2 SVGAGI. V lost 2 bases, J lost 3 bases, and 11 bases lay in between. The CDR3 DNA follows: TGTGCCAGCAGTTACGCGTCAGGGCACTACGAGCAGTACTTC. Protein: CASSYASGHYEQYF.

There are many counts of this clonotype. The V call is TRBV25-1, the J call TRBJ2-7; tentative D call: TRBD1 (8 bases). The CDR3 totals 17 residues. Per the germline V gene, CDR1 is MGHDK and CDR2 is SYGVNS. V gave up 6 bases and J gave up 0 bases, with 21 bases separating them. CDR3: CASSPGGGQGSSYEQYF. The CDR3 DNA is TGTGCCAGCAGCCCGGGAGGAGGACAGGGAAGCTCCTACGAGCAGTACTTC.

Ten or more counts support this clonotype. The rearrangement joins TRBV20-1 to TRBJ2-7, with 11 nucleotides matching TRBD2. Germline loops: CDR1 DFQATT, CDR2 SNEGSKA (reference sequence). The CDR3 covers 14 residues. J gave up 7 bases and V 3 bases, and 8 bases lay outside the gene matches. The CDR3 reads CSASLLAGEGEQYF. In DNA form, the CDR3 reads TGCAGTGCTAGCTTACTAGCGGGAGAAGGAGAGCAGTACTTC.

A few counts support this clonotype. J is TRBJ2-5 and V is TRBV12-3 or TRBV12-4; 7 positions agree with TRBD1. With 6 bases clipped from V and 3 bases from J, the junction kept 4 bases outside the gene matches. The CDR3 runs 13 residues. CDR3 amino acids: CASRPGQEETQYF. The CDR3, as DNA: TGTGCCAGCAGGCCTGGACAGGAAGAGACCCAGTACTTC.

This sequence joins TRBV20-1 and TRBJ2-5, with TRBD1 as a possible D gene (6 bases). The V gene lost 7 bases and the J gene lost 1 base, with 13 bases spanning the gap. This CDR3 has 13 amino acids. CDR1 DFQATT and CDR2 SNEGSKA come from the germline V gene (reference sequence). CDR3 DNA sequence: TGCAGTGGCCCATACAGGGTCCAAGAGACCCAGTACTTC. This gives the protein CSGPYRVQETQYF.

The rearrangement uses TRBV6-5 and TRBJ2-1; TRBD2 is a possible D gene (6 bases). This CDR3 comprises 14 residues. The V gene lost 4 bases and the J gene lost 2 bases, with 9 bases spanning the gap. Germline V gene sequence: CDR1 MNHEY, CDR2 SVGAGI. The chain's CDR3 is CASSLGLTYNEQFF. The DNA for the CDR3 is TGTGCCAGCAGTTTGGGACTGACCTACAATGAGCAGTTCTTC.

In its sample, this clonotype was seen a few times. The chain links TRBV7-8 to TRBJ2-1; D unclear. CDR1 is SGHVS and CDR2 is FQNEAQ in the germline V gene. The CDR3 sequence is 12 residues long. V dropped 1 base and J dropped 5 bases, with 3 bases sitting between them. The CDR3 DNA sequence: TGTGCCAGCAGCTTAGAGGACAATGAGCAGTTCTTC. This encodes CASSLEDNEQFF.

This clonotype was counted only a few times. CDR3 sequence reads: CSARKGQGVGQPQHF. In DNA, the CDR3 is TGCAGTGCTAGAAAGGGACAGGGGGTTGGGCAGCCCCAGCATTTT. V and J are TRBV20-1 and TRBJ1-5; 11 bases are a match to TRBD1. Per germline, CDR1 DFQATT and CDR2 SNEGSKA (reference sequence). Trimming at V came to 2 bases and at J to 7 bases, leaving 7 bases not matched to a gene. The CDR3 is 15 amino acids.

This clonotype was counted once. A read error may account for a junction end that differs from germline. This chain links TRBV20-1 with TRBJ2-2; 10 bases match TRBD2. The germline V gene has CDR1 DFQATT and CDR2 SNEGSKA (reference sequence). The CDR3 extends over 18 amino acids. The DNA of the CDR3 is TGCTGTGCTAGAAGAGTAGCGGGAGGAATCTCGAGGACCGGGGAGCTGTTTTTT. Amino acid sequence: CCARRVAGGISRTGELFF.

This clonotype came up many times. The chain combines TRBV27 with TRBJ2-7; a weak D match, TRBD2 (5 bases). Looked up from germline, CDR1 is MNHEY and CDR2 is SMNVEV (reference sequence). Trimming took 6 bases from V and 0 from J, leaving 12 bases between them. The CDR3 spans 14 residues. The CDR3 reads CASSYGILSYEQYF. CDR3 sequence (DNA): TGTGCCAGCAGCTACGGGATCCTCTCCTACGAGCAGTACTTC.

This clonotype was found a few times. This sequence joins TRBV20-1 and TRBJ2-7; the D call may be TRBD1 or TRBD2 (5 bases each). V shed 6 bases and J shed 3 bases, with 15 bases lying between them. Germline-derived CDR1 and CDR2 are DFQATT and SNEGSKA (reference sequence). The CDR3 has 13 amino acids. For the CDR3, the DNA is TGCAGTGCCTCGGGACCGCACATCTACGAGCAGTACTTC. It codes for CSASGPHIYEQYF.

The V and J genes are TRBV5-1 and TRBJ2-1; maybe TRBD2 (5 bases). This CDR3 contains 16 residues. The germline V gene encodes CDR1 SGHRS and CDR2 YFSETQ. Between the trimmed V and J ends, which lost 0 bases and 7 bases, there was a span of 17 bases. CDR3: CASSLAGGLLHNEQFF. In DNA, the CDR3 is TGCGCCAGCAGCTTGGCCGGCGGACTTCTACATAATGAGCAGTTCTTC.

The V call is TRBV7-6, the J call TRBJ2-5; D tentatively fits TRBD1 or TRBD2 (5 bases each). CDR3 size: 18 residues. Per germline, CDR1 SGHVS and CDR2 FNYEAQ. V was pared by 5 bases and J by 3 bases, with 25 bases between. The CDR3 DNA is TGTGCCAGCAGCGCCTCGGGGCTCCCCTCCATTTGGAAAGAGACCCAGTACTTC. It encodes CASSASGLPSIWKETQYF.